Following are 24 T cell receptor beta chains from one sample sequenced in a study of tumor and adjacent non-tumor tissue in lung cancer. No cell sorting was done before RNA was extracted from the tissue. Three rounds of nested PCR, following a modified ARM-PCR protocol, produced the TCRbeta library. MiXCR was run by TCRdb on the multiplex PCR reads, yielding one entry per CDR3 protein. Among roughly 150,000 distinct CDR3 sequences, around 66% were seen once, and the ten largest hold 18%. The sequencing sample was made of lung tumor tissue. The receptors stem from a man in his fifties or sixties with small cell lung cancer.

Comments on this clonotype: The CDR3 does not end in the conserved phenylalanine or tryptophan, so this is likely a read error. The chain is built from TRBV6-5 and TRBJ2-7; D unresolved. CDR1 is MNHEY, CDR2 SVGAGI, per germline. With 10 bases removed from V and 2 bases from J, the gap between germline ends came to 12 bases. The CDR3 is made up of 12 amino acids. The CDR3, as DNA: TGTGCCACATACTGCAATACCTACGAGCAGTACTTA. Amino acids: CATYCNTYEQYL.

Note on this clonotype: The junction differs from germline at one of its ends, possibly a read error. The chain recombines TRBV11-1 with TRBJ2-3, with 7 bases identical to TRBD1. The CDR3 sequence is 14 residues long. In germline, CDR1 is SGHAT, CDR2 FQDESV (reference sequence). CDR3 sequence (DNA): TGTGCCAGCAGCTTAGCGACCGGGACAGATACGCACTATTTT. Its translation is CASSLATGTDTHYF.

The chain employs TRBV20-1 and TRBJ2-1, with unresolved D. V gave up 6 bases and J gave up 7 bases, with 19 bases separating them. Germline CDR1 reads DFQATT; CDR2 reads SNEGSKA (reference sequence). The CDR3 is made up of 14 amino acids. CDR3 region: CSAETRVRLNEQFF. The CDR3 region has the DNA TGCAGTGCGGAAACAAGGGTACGGTTGAATGAGCAGTTCTTC.

On this clonotype: A clone one base away is much larger, so this may be a read error. The chain joins TRBV4-1 to TRBJ2-3, with 8 bases fitting TRBD2. V shed 4 bases and J 5 bases; nucleotides not matched to a gene: 14. The CDR3 spans 17 residues. Germline CDR1 MGHRA, CDR2 YSYEKL. In DNA form, the CDR3 reads TGCGCCAGCAGCCCTTACCTCTGCCGGGAGGGAGGAGATACGCAGTATTTT. It translates to CASSPYLCREGGDTQYF.

This clonotype has a handful of counts. V usage is TRBV13 and J usage is TRBJ1-3, with 7 bases lining up with TRBD1. The length of the CDR3 is 14 residues. V shed 5 bases and J 4 bases; nucleotides not matched to a gene: 5. Germline V gene sequence: CDR1 PRHDT, CDR2 FYEKMQ (reference sequence). This CDR3 is CASSNRGAGNTIYF. For the CDR3, the DNA is TGTGCCAGCAGCAACAGGGGCGCGGGAAACACCATATATTTT.

This clonotype was recorded many times. The rearrangement joins TRBV7-8 to TRBJ2-3; TRBD2 aligns across 9 bases. Losses at the gene ends were 3 bases for V and 6 bases for J; bases not matched to a gene: 4. Germline V gene lookup returns CDR1 SGHVS and CDR2 FQNEAQ. The CDR3 spans 14 residues. The CDR3 sequence is CASSLREGFDTQYF. The CDR3 DNA follows: TGTGCCAGCAGCTTGCGGGAGGGGTTTGATACGCAGTATTTT.

About this clonotype: Possible read error: a much larger clone is one base away. The conserved phenylalanine or tryptophan normally closing the CDR3 is absent here, so this likely arose from a read error. The chain recombines TRBV4-2 with TRBJ2-5, with a possible D match to TRBD2 (5 bases). This CDR3 spans 14 amino acids. With 3 bases removed from V and 2 bases from J, the gap between germline ends came to 10 bases. In germline, CDR1 is LGHNA, CDR2 YNFKEQ. CDR3 sequence reads: CASSQGSRQETQYY. CDR3 nucleotide sequence: TGTGCCAGCAGCCAGGGGAGCAGGCAAGAGACCCAGTACTAC.

This clonotype was recorded a few times. The gene calls are TRBV6-6 and TRBJ1-5; 8 nucleotides match TRBD1. In germline, CDR1 is MNHNY, CDR2 SVGAGI (reference sequence). V shed 6 bases, J shed 0 bases, and the junction held 13 bases outside the gene matches. The CDR3 extends over 18 amino acids. The CDR3 spells CASSPHLGQVYSNQPQHF. The DNA for the CDR3 is TGTGCCAGCAGCCCCCATTTGGGACAGGTGTATAGCAATCAGCCCCAGCATTTT.

For this clonotype: The CDR3 end shows no conserved phenylalanine or tryptophan, and so a read error is likely. This chain joins TRBV11-3 and TRBJ2-1; the match to TRBD2 covers 8 bases. The CDR3 has 16 residues. Germline lookup yields CDR1 SGHNT and CDR2 YENEEA. CDR3 region: CACSLGGLVGFDEQFS. The CDR3 DNA follows: TGTGCCTGCAGCTTGGGGGGACTAGTTGGGTTCGATGAGCAGTTCTCC.

V is TRBV21-1 and J is TRBJ2-1; the table names TRBD2, a call not compared with the DNA. TRBV21-1 is flagged as a pseudogene. The CDR3 runs 19 residues. CDR3 amino acids: CASSKGTLAGFRIIFLEFF. DNA for the CDR3: TGTGCCAGCAGCAAAGGAACTCTAGCGGGGTTCAGGATTATTTTTTTGGAGTTCTTC.

As regards this clonotype: A much larger clone lies a single base off, so this may be a read error. The chain recombines TRBV4-2 with TRBJ2-1; TRBD2 matches at 9 bases. The CDR3 totals 17 residues. Per germline, CDR1 LGHNA and CDR2 YNFKEQ. The DNA of the CDR3 is TGTGCCAGCAGCCAAGATTATGGGGGACTAGCATCTGGGGAGCAGATCTTC. Its translation: CASSQDYGGLASGEQIF.

Turning to this clonotype: A read error may be the cause here, since a much bigger clone is one base away. V and J are TRBV20-1 and TRBJ2-3; D unresolved. This CDR3 region has 13 residues. Germline loops: CDR1 DFQATT, CDR2 SNEGSKA (reference sequence). The CDR3 region has the DNA TGCAGTGCTAGAAGAGAGAGCACAGATATGCAGTATTTT. Protein sequence: CSARRESTDMQYF.

As regards this clonotype: Germline and junction disagree at one end, which may indicate a read error. The chain carries TRBV6-9 and TRBJ2-3, with TRBD1 identical over 10 bases. CDR1 and CDR2 from the germline V gene are MNHGY and SVAAGI. The CDR3 totals 16 residues. The CDR3 region has the DNA TGTGCCAGCAGTGAGCTTCCGAGACAGGGGGCGGATACTCAGTATTTT. Protein sequence: CASSELPRQGADTQYF.

This clonotype showed up many times. This chain joins TRBV12-3 or TRBV12-4 and TRBJ1-6, with a possible D match to TRBD1 (5 bases). This CDR3 is 15 amino acids long. The V gene lost 0 bases and the J gene lost 10 bases, with 13 bases spanning the gap. The CDR3 region is CASSLALDTRSPLHF. CDR3 DNA: TGTGCCAGCAGTTTAGCATTGGACACTCGGTCACCCCTCCACTTT.

As DNA, the CDR3 is TGTGCCAGCAATCTTGGACTAGCTCGAGAGACCCAGTACTTC. Amino acids: CASNLGLARETQYF. The V gene is TRBV12-3 or TRBV12-4, the J gene TRBJ2-5; TRBD2 matches at 8 bases. The CDR3 sequence is 14 residues long. Trimming took 7 bases from V and 4 from J; bases not matched to a gene: 8.

Regarding this clonotype: This CDR3 fails to terminate in the conserved phenylalanine or tryptophan, so it likely reflects a read error. The DNA is left out, because the CDR3 cannot be placed on it with certainty; the CDR3 is given as TCRdb lists it. V and J are TRBV20-1 and TRBJ1-2; the table's D call TRBD1 went unverified against the DNA. CDR1 is DFQATT, CDR2 SNEGSKA, per germline (reference sequence). The CDR3 has 12 amino acids, counting both end residues. CDR3 region: CSARDQGPGYTS.

Remarks on this clonotype: One base away lies a much larger clone, so this may be a sequencing read error. Because it lacks the conserved phenylalanine or tryptophan at the end, this CDR3 is likely a read error. This sequence joins TRBV20-1 and TRBJ1-6; the D gene is possibly TRBD1 (5 bases). CDR1 DFQATT and CDR2 SNEGSKA come from the germline V gene (reference sequence). The CDR3 is 12 residues long. Deletions cut 0 bases from V and 9 bases from J, with 6 bases between. The CDR3 protein is CSAREGGSPLHS. The CDR3 DNA is TGCAGTGCTAGAGAGGGGGGTTCACCCCTCCACTCT.

About this clonotype itself: Here the CDR3 omits its conserved ending phenylalanine or tryptophan, so a read error is the likely source. This sequence joins TRBV6-6 and TRBJ2-5; the D gene is possibly TRBD2 (5 bases). The V end was cut by 9 bases, the J end by 4 bases, with 15 bases between. Germline CDR1 MNHNY, CDR2 SVGAGI (reference sequence). The CDR3 extends over 13 amino acids. For the CDR3, the DNA is TGTGCCAGTAGTGGAGGTGCTTCAGAGACCCAGTACCTC. It encodes CASSGGASETQYL.

This clonotype was seen only a few times. Germline and junction disagree at one end, which may indicate a read error. The chain combines TRBV5-1 with TRBJ1-1, with D hard to call. This CDR3 spans 15 amino acids. Germline V gene data show CDR1 as SGHRS and CDR2 as YFSETQ. The CDR3 sequence is CAGSFLAGLNTEAFF. CDR3 nucleotides: TGCGCCGGCAGCTTTTTGGCCGGGTTGAACACTGAAGCTTTCTTT.

This sequence joins TRBV11-2 and TRBJ2-3, with 11 bases matching TRBD2. Germline-derived CDR1 and CDR2 are SGHAT and FQNNGV. V lost 4 bases and J lost 7; bases outside the gene matches: 13. CDR3 size: 17 residues. The CDR3 DNA sequence: TGTGCCAGCAGCTCCAGGGGTAGCGGGAGGGGGATATATACGCAGTATTTT. Protein sequence: CASSSRGSGRGIYTQYF.

With respect to this clonotype: The junction shows a germline mismatch at one end, possibly a read error. The gene calls are TRBV11-2 and TRBJ2-7; no definite D call. The CDR3 consists of 16 residues. Germline CDR1 reads SGHAT; CDR2 reads FQNNGV. CDR3 amino acids: CVSSLSAGVGFYEQYF. The CDR3 bases are TGTGTCAGCAGCTTATCAGCAGGCGTGGGCTTCTACGAGCAGTACTTT.

A few counts support this clonotype. A much larger clone lies a single base off, so this may be a read error. The J gene is TRBJ2-6, the V gene TRBV4-1, with D perhaps TRBD1 or TRBD2 (5 bases each). The germline V gene has CDR1 MGHRA and CDR2 YSYEKL. This CDR3 has 20 residues. The CDR3 loop reads CANSPMGPVQDFSGANVLTF. The CDR3 DNA is TGCGCCAACAGCCCCATGGGGCCTGTACAGGACTTCTCTGGGGCCAACGTCCTGACTTTC.

The table lists this clonotype with a few counts. The chain combines TRBV12-3 or TRBV12-4 with TRBJ2-1; no clear D gene. The CDR3 contains 11 residues. Trimming took off 6 bases at V and 15 bases at J, with 15 bases between the two ends. The CDR3 nucleotides read TGTGCCAGCAGCTTGAGCCCCTCCTTGTTCTTC. Its translation is CASSLSPSLFF.

This clonotype was seen ten or more times. J is TRBJ1-5 and V is TRBV29-1; D remains unclear. CDR3 size: 13 residues. Germline assignment: CDR1 SQVTM and CDR2 ANQGSEA. Trimming took 8 bases from V and 3 from J, leaving 14 bases between them. The chain's CDR3 is CSIGNGNNQPQHF. DNA for the CDR3: TGCAGCATCGGAAACGGGAACAATCAGCCCCAGCATTTT. The full variable domain, completed using reference TRBV29-1 and TRBJ1-5, is SAVISQKPSRDICQRGTSLTIQCQVDSQVTMMFWYRQQPGQSLTLIATANQGSEATYESGFVIDKFPISRPNLTFSTLTVSNMSPEDSSIYLCSIGNGNNQPQHFGDGTRLSIL.